What follows is one T cell receptor beta chain and its context. Its specific antigen is unknown. Base-call qualities are not available, and no considerably larger clone is one nucleotide away. Taken from cysteine to phenylalanine, the CDR3 has 14 residues. Only the CDR3 region is kept as DNA, spanning 42 bases read in frame from base 1. V drops 0 bases and J drops 8 bases, leaving 12 bases in between. From a lookup of the germline V gene (reference sequence), CDR1 and CDR2 are SGHNT and YYREEE. The cohort comprised 550 to 700 healthy bone marrow donors. At the time of sampling, all cohort members were nominally healthy, though unrecorded immune exposures were likely present. The donor tested CMV seropositive, placing the donor among the 310 or so seropositive members of the cohort. A peripheral blood sample was collected from each donor, and TCR beta sequencing was performed on peripheral blood mononuclear cells. The Qiagen DNeasy Blood Extraction Kit was used to extract genomic DNA from the blood cell samples.

The data belong to a study of cytomegalovirus exposure and HLA in healthy donors (dated by TCRdb to the late 2010s). As for the study more broadly: According to an earlier analysis of 587 of the donors, roughly 180 million T cells yielded 95 million to 140 million unique TCR beta sequences and about 300 Gb of sequence data. The study profiled the T cell repertoires of about 640 subjects by immunosequencing and related them to cytomegalovirus serostatus. Among the roughly 390 genotyped donors, 75% to 90% belonged to the genetic ancestry cluster associated with self-reported Caucasian donors. An earlier analysis of around 540 of the donors applied high-throughput TCR beta sequencing to assess whether each TCR beta V gene segment acted as functional or pseudogenic. Besides the first cohort of roughly 700 subjects, a separate validation cohort made up of 90 to 150 different subjects was used. Across about 370 genotyped donors of the cohort, an average of about 220,000 unique TCR beta nucleotide sequences per donor were sequenced, and 15% to 20% of those sequences were non-productive. The study aimed to test whether signatures of past pathogen exposure could be identified by cataloging public T cell receptors. To predict cytomegalovirus infection status, the study brought together high-throughput TCR immunosequencing, statistical association of individual TCRs with disease status, and machine learning. An early release that covered about 600 HLA-typed donors contained approximately 300 gigabases of sequencing data and about 93 million unique TCR sequences. Typing coverage differed by locus: A, B, C, DRB1 and DQB1 were typed in about 620-640 donors, DQA1 in about 560, DPA1 in roughly 590, and DPB1 in 400 to 480. In a later analysis, previously published TCR beta repertoires from several hundred donors were re-analyzed and high-resolution HLA genotyping was added so that TCR occurrence patterns could be studied. Several DR-DQ haplotypes were treated as single units for association and clustering because of strong linkage in the cohort. A later genetic analysis took genome-wide SNP genotypes for about 65% of the 666 donors and used that subset as a discovery cohort. All discovery cohort repertoires had been generated on a single sequencing platform. Donor age, sex, ethnicity and CMV serostatus were compiled together with the repertoire data. In the later analysis, no new phenotypic data were used to find candidate immune exposures; instead, reliance was placed on TCR beta sequences and their occurrence across donors. Both class I and class II loci were covered by HLA typing, at four-digit resolution.

The method was the immunoSEQ multiplex PCR assay. A mixture of 60 forward primers for TCR Vbeta segments and 13 reverse primers for TCR Jbeta segments was used in the multiplex PCR. A multiplex PCR assay on genomic DNA amplified the CDR3 region of rearranged TCR beta genes. Amplified TCR beta libraries were sequenced as 87-base-pair reads on the Illumina HiSeq System. The paper's data handling went like this. A later analysis counted some 74 million unique TCR beta chains across the 640 or so repertoires, and about 10 million of these chains were shared by at least two donors. Raw reads were error-corrected and collapsed into unique sequences with a nearest-neighbor algorithm that merged closely related sequences to remove PCR and sequencing errors. V, D and J gene segments were assigned by aligning CDR3 sequences to IMGT reference sequences. For a sequence to be retained, at least a six-nucleotide match to both a V gene segment and a J gene segment was required. Rearrangements were called productive when the CDR3 lacked stop codons and stayed in frame with V and J; all others were non-productive. CDR3 was defined by IMGT convention, running from the second conserved V-encoded cysteine to the conserved J-encoded phenylalanine. Sequences without an unambiguous match to a single V gene segment were excluded from the earlier analysis of over 500 of the donors. An earlier analysis of 587 of the donors classified V segments as functional when productive rearrangements were above 56.7% and as segregating when the standard deviation between donors was above 5%. To diagnose cytomegalovirus status from the catalog of TCR beta chain sequences, a statistical classification framework was built. In a later analysis, V and J genes were assigned by comparing TCR nucleotide sequences against IMGT/GENE-DB human TR gene sequences. The TCRdist pipeline was used in a later analysis to assign CDR3 sequences and most-parsimonious VDJ recombination scenarios. In a later analysis, each TCR beta chain was defined by its CDR3 amino acid sequence together with its V-gene family, and reads lacking a unique V-gene family were excluded. To address suspected cross-contamination and a sequencing artifact, a later analysis removed roughly 640 highly shared, low-generation-probability nucleotide sequences. In a later analysis, a clonal expansion index for each public chain was calculated from normalized within-repertoire ranks of inferred template counts. In a later analysis, generation probabilities were computed with a VDJ recombination model fitted to out-of-frame rearrangements, and the resulting probabilities were checked against IGoR. A later analysis scored TCR-TCR, TCR-HLA and TCR-CMV co-occurrence with hypergeometric tests, applying a repertoire-size bias correction to TCR pairs. In a later analysis, false discovery rates were estimated by permuting HLA or CMV assignments 20 times. A later analysis grouped co-occurring TCRs with DBSCAN, adding TCRdist sequence similarity when clustering within HLA-allele-positive subsets. Co-occurrence clustering excluded repertoires with fewer than 30,000 or more than 120,000 public chains, plus five with anomalous nucleotide sharing. Drawn from immuneACCESS, this table holds only the in-frame rearrangements with V and J called that TCRdb kept. Clones are partly lost; checked studies trace under half to an unresolved V gene and leave the rest unexplained. That table gives V, J and clone size, and the DNA gave D and trimming. For this sample there are some 200,000 clones; roughly 78% appear just once. Approximately 1.4% of the sample lies in the top ten.

Broader findings and caveats from the paper: Because some donors lacked HLA typing at each locus, the association tests relied only on the typed subset. A later analysis reported that several top co-occurrence clusters appeared linked to parvovirus B19, influenza, CMV and Epstein-Barr virus. A further reported finding was that TCR beta sequences accurately predicted the HLA-A and HLA-B alleles for most subjects in the first cohort. In a later analysis, HLA-associated TCR beta chains showed more clonal expansion and lower generation probabilities than non-associated chains that were equally common. Correlated functional status among segregating V segments might reflect linkage disequilibrium, but an unknown experimental factor could not be ruled out. Most TCR sequences were seen in very few donors, while some public TCRs were found in many individuals. A total of about 180 TCR beta chains were listed by the study as associated with cytomegalovirus. An association between a missense DCLRE1C variant and V-gene and J-gene trimming of TCR beta chains was found in a later genetic analysis and replicated in an independent cohort. Some IMGT-functional V segments, including TRBV6-2 and TRBV6-3, could not be told apart with the 87-base-pair reads, so those segments were excluded. Some 16 rarely observed V segments, including chromosome 9 orphons, were excluded from the earlier analysis of approximately 500 of the donors because counts were too low. Cytomegalovirus status was reported to be diagnosed by the classifier with high specificity and sensitivity in both the original and validation cohorts. According to a later analysis, TCR association rates differed among HLA loci, with DRB1 alleles showing the most associated TCRs and HLA-C alleles showing the fewest. The only immune exposure information available for the cohort was CMV serostatus. Compared with the roughly 670-donor mean, donors in an Asian-associated ancestry cluster had fewer N-insertions in productive TCRs, according to a later genetic analysis. Three of the identified cytomegalovirus-associated TCR beta chains were confirmed in vitro to be specific for cytomegalovirus antigens. Broadly in line with IMGT annotations, most TCR beta V segments showed up in productive rearrangements about 90% or about 30% of the time in an earlier analysis of 587 of the donors. At a false discovery rate of 0.05, a later analysis linked 15,000 to 20,000 TCR beta sequences to specific HLA alleles. This cohort had only TCR beta chains sequenced, and the lack of alpha or paired-chain data limited which features could be detected. Assigning TCR associations to individual alleles was difficult when HLA alleles, especially DR and DQ, strongly co-occurred. A later analysis found that most CMV-associated TCR beta chains appeared HLA-restricted, with HLA associations seemingly driven largely by CMV exposure. Roughly uniform sequencing depth across donors was assumed in presence/absence analyses, although this assumption may not hold. A group of highly shared sequence variants was considered likely to be a technical artifact of the sequencing pipeline. According to the authors, the approach could potentially be generalized to other disease states and immunological phenotypes.

The rearranged chain carries TRBV5-4 and TRBJ2-1, with TRBD2 tentatively as D gene (7 bases match). This TCR came from a girl aged 10-17 years in good health and CMV-seropositive. The sequencing sample was made of PBMCs. The CDR3 reads CASSLGRGGDEQFF. The nucleotide sequence reads TGTGCCAGCAGCTTGGGGAGGGGGGGGGATGAGCAGTTCTTC.